This entry lists 24 T cell receptor beta chains sequenced from one sample in a study of T cell responses to AZD1222 COVID-19 vaccine. Method: immunoSEQ multiplex PCR; TCRdb's copy keeps in-frame clones and lacks some. The table lists some 110,000 clones, about 86% of them singletons. The material was peripheral blood, obtained 28 days after the second AZD1222 dose. The source is an adult who received the AZD1222 COVID-19 vaccine.

This sequence joins TRBV7-9 and TRBJ2-5; D possibly matches TRBD1 or TRBD2 (5 bases each). Trimming cost V 1 base and J 0 bases, with 15 bases left between them. CDR1 and CDR2 from the germline V gene are SEHNR and FQNEAQ (reference sequence). This CDR3 is 17 amino acids long. CDR3 bases: TGTGCCAGCAGCTTAGTGGGTGACAGACTAAACCAAGAGACCCAGTACTTC. Its translation is CASSLVGDRLNQETQYF.

The gene calls are TRBV4-3 and TRBJ2-7, with TRBD1 matching over 9 bases. The V and J ends lost 3 bases and 3 bases, in that order; junction bases with no gene match: 6. Germline values: CDR1 LGHNA, CDR2 YSLEER. There are 15 residues in the CDR3. DNA of the CDR3: TGCGCCAGCAGCCAGGACAGGGGATTAGACTACGAGCAGTACTTC. It translates to CASSQDRGLDYEQYF.

The chain joins TRBV21-1 to TRBJ1-3. TRBV21-1 corresponds to a pseudogene. This CDR3 spans 20 amino acids. The chain's CDR3 is CASSKINFRGRQSPGDTIYF. CDR3 in DNA: TGTGCCAGCAGCAAAATCAACTTTCGAGGCCGTCAATCGCCGGGGGACACCATATATTTT.

This clone is a singleton in its sample. The chain couples TRBV5-6 to TRBJ1-4, with D unresolved. Trimming pared 6 bases from V and 6 bases from J, leaving 18 bases between. There are 15 residues in the CDR3. Germline V gene lookup returns CDR1 SGHDT and CDR2 YYEEEE. The CDR3 protein is CASISLGRSDEKLFF. The CDR3 DNA reads TGTGCCAGCATTAGCCTCGGCAGGTCGGATGAAAAACTGTTTTTT.

The CDR3 is CASSPRVGEQETQYF. Here the CDR3 DNA reads TGCGCCAGCAGCCCCAGGGTTGGGGAGCAAGAGACCCAGTACTTC. The rearrangement links TRBV5-1 to TRBJ2-5; perhaps D is TRBD1 or TRBD2 (5 bases each). The germline gives CDR1 SGHRS, CDR2 YFSETQ. V lost 4 bases to trimming and J lost 2 bases, with 15 bases between them. CDR3 length: 15 residues. Together with reference TRBV5-1 and TRBJ2-5, the CDR3 gives the full variable domain: KAGVTQTPRYLIKTRGQQVTLSCSPISGHRSVSWYQQTPGQGLQFLFEYFSETQRNKGNFPGRFSGRQFSNSRSEMNVSTLELGDSALYLCASSPRVGEQETQYFGPGTRLLVL.

The chain joins TRBV5-1 to TRBJ1-2; 10 nucleotides match TRBD1. This CDR3 has 13 amino acids. The germline V gene encodes CDR1 SGHRS and CDR2 YFSETQ. V shed 6 bases and J 6 bases; nucleotides not matched to a gene: 5. This chain's CDR3 is CASTWTGGHGYTF. Here the CDR3 DNA reads TGCGCCAGCACCTGGACAGGGGGTCATGGCTACACCTTC.

V usage is TRBV5-1 and J usage is TRBJ2-7; D not resolved. CDR1 SGHRS and CDR2 YFSETQ come from the germline V gene. The CDR3 runs 16 residues. V shed 0 bases and J shed 1 base, with 14 bases lying between them. The CDR3 coding sequence is TGCGCCAGCAGCTTGGACCCCGGGTCGGCATCCTACGAGCAGTACTTC. It encodes CASSLDPGSASYEQYF. Supplemented by reference TRBV5-1 and TRBJ2-7, the full variable domain reads KAGVTQTPRYLIKTRGQQVTLSCSPISGHRSVSWYQQTPGQGLQFLFEYFSETQRNKGNFPGRFSGRQFSNSRSEMNVSTLELGDSALYLCASSLDPGSASYEQYFGPGTRLTVT.

This sequence joins TRBV5-1 and TRBJ1-2; no firm D call. V was trimmed by 5 bases and J by 7 bases, leaving 15 bases between them. This CDR3 contains 13 residues. Germline-derived CDR1 and CDR2 are SGHRS and YFSETQ. CDR3 amino acids: CASRWLMGIGYTF. The DNA for the CDR3 is TGCGCCAGCAGGTGGCTTATGGGGATTGGCTACACCTTC. The entire variable domain, with the rest obtained from reference TRBV5-1 and TRBJ1-2, is as follows: KAGVTQTPRYLIKTRGQQVTLSCSPISGHRSVSWYQQTPGQGLQFLFEYFSETQRNKGNFPGRFSGRQFSNSRSEMNVSTLELGDSALYLCASRWLMGIGYTFGSGTRLTVV.

This chain connects TRBV7-8 to TRBJ2-2, with 9 positions matching TRBD2. Germline CDR1 reads SGHVS; CDR2 reads FQNEAQ. The CDR3 contains 18 residues. With 0 bases clipped from V and 6 bases from J, the junction kept 11 bases outside the gene matches. The DNA of the CDR3 is TGTGCCAGCAGCTTAGCGCGACTTGGACTAGCGCCGGCCGGGGAGCTGTTTTTT. It codes for CASSLARLGLAPAGELFF.

The rearrangement joins TRBV30 to TRBJ1-5; possibly TRBD1 for D (5 bases). V was shortened by 0 bases and J by 5 bases, with 14 bases between the two germline ends. The CDR3 spans 15 residues. Germline CDR1 and CDR2: GTSNPN and SVGIG (reference sequence). The CDR3: CAWSVRDGSYQPQHF. The CDR3 DNA reads TGTGCCTGGAGTGTACGGGACGGAAGTTATCAGCCCCAGCATTTT.

Note on this clone: One junction end does not reproduce the germline sequence, and a read error may be involved. The chain couples TRBV28 to TRBJ1-3; D is undetermined. Germline CDR1 and CDR2: MDHEN and SYDVKM. The CDR3 sequence is 14 residues long. The CDR3 spells CASTRSSAVKNEDF. The CDR3 bases are TGTGCCAGCACCCGCTCGTCGGCAGTAAAAAACGAAGATTTT.

V is TRBV11-2 and J is TRBJ2-7, with no clear D. Germline V gives CDR1 SGHAT, CDR2 FQNNGV. Trimming took off 2 bases at V and 2 bases at J, with 10 bases between the two ends. CDR3 length: 14 residues. The CDR3 spells CASSLNLAAYEQYF. The CDR3, as DNA: TGTGCCAGCAGCTTAAATCTCGCAGCCTACGAGCAGTACTTC.

This chain joins TRBV2 and TRBJ2-2; D gene uncertain. The CDR3 sequence is 13 residues long. Trimming took 8 bases from V and 0 from J, leaving 7 bases between them. Germline V gene lookup returns CDR1 SNHLY and CDR2 FYNNEI. The CDR3 DNA follows: TGTGCCAGCGATACGCCGAACACCGGGGAGCTGTTTTTT. As protein: CASDTPNTGELFF.

V gene TRBV19 combines with J gene TRBJ2-5; the match to TRBD2 covers 12 bases. The CDR3 covers 15 residues. V shed 4 bases and J 4 bases; nucleotides not matched to a gene: 4. Looked up from germline, CDR1 is LNHDA and CDR2 is SQIVND (reference sequence). The CDR3 bases are TGTGCCAGTAGTAACCTAGCGGGAGGGAGAGAGACCCAGTACTTC. Translating it yields CASSNLAGGRETQYF. The full variable domain, its missing parts supplied by reference TRBV19 and TRBJ2-5, is DGGITQSPKYLFRKEGQNVTLSCEQNLNHDAMYWYRQDPGQGLRLIYYSQIVNDFQKGDIAEGYSVSREKKESFPLTVTSAQKNPTAFYLCASSNLAGGRETQYFGPGTRLLVL.

J is TRBJ2-7 and V is TRBV4-1; 11 bases agree with TRBD2. V was pared by 3 bases and J by 7 bases, with 8 bases of the junction left unmatched. The CDR3 loop spans 15 amino acids. Germline CDR1 reads MGHRA; CDR2 reads YSYEKL. The CDR3 nucleotides are TGCGCCAGCAGCCACTTTAGCGGGAGGGCTGGGGAGCAGTACTTC. It yields the protein CASSHFSGRAGEQYF.

The chain joins TRBV29-1 to TRBJ2-7; no clear D. Trimming shortened V by 4 bases and J by 2 bases, and 9 bases separated the two germline ends. Per the germline V gene, CDR1 is SQVTM and CDR2 is ANQGSEA. The CDR3 loop spans 12 amino acids. CDR3 amino acids: CSVGQNPYEQYF. The CDR3 DNA sequence: TGCAGCGTTGGGCAGAATCCCTACGAGCAGTACTTC.

The chain couples TRBV27 to TRBJ2-7, with 8 bases matching TRBD1. The CDR3 has 15 residues. Losses at the gene ends were 5 bases for V and 4 bases for J; bases not matched to a gene: 10. CDR1 is MNHEY and CDR2 is SMNVEV in the germline V gene (reference sequence). The CDR3, as DNA: TGTGCCAGCAGTCCTAAGGGACAGGTCGAGTACGAGCAGTACTTC. As protein: CASSPKGQVEYEQYF.

The chain uses TRBV4-1 and TRBJ1-4, with TRBD1 matching over 10 bases. V lost 0 bases, J lost 2 bases, and 0 bases stayed unmatched. From germline, CDR1 is MGHRA and CDR2 YSYEKL. CDR3 length: 16 amino acids. CDR3 in amino acids: CASSQETGGTNEKLFF. CDR3 bases: TGCGCCAGCAGCCAAGAGACAGGGGGCACTAATGAAAAACTGTTTTTT.

This chain links TRBV7-3 with TRBJ1-2, with 7 bases lining up with TRBD1. This CDR3 comprises 14 residues. CDR1 is SGHTA and CDR2 is FQGTGA in the germline V gene. J gave up 3 bases and V 5 bases, and 6 bases lay outside the gene matches. The CDR3 here is CASSLTGTDYGYTF. The CDR3 nucleotides are TGTGCCAGCAGCCTTACCGGGACAGACTATGGCTACACCTTC.

The chain is built from TRBV7-2 and TRBJ2-3; D not resolved. There are 12 residues in the CDR3. Trimming left V 8 bases short and J 4 bases short, with 10 bases between. Per the germline V gene, CDR1 is SGHTA and CDR2 is FQGNSA. The CDR3 reads CASGLESDTQYF. The CDR3 bases are TGTGCCAGCGGGCTTGAGTCAGATACGCAGTATTTT. Full variable domain (rest looked up from reference TRBV7-2 and TRBJ2-3): GAGVSQSPSNKVTEKGKDVELRCDPISGHTALYWYRQSLGQGLEFLIYFQGNSAPDKSGLPSDRFSAERTGGSVSTLTIQRTQQEDSAVYLCASGLESDTQYFGPGTRLTVL.

The J gene is TRBJ1-5, the V gene TRBV7-2, with D possibly being TRBD1 (6 bases). Trimming stripped 3 bases from V and 4 bases from J, with 16 bases between. From germline, CDR1 is SGHTA and CDR2 FQGNSA. The CDR3 sequence is 16 residues long. The CDR3: CASSLWGATLNQPQHF. The CDR3 region has the DNA TGTGCCAGCAGCTTGTGGGGGGCCACCTTAAATCAGCCCCAGCATTTT.

The chain joins TRBV9 to TRBJ1-5; perhaps TRBD1 as D (5 bases). Trimming pared 4 bases from V and 4 bases from J, leaving 9 bases between. Germline V gene sequence: CDR1 SGDLS, CDR2 YYNGEE. The CDR3 is made up of 13 amino acids. In DNA form, the CDR3 reads TGTGCCAGCAGCATCGAGGGGAATCAGCCCCAGCATTTT. Protein sequence: CASSIEGNQPQHF.

The V gene is TRBV7-3, the J gene TRBJ2-1, with D tentatively TRBD2 (6 bases). Trimming pared 1 base from V and 2 bases from J, leaving 9 bases between. CDR1 and CDR2 from the germline V gene are SGHTA and FQGTGA. The CDR3 covers 15 residues. The CDR3 DNA is TGTGCCAGCAGCTTAATATCTAGCGCCTACAATGAGCAGTTCTTC. Translating it yields CASSLISSAYNEQFF.

This rearrangement joins TRBV27 to TRBJ1-2; D might be TRBD1 (6 bases). CDR3 length equals 13 residues. V lost 8 bases, J lost 3 bases, and 13 bases lay in between. Germline-derived CDR1 and CDR2 are MNHEY and SMNVEV (reference sequence). CDR3 amino acids: CASPRGLDYGYTF. The DNA for the CDR3 is TGTGCCAGCCCGAGGGGGTTGGACTATGGCTACACCTTC.